This T cell receptor (beta chain) came from a study of cytomegalovirus exposure and HLA in healthy donors. This clone appeared a single time. PCR employed 60 Vbeta and 13 Jbeta primers. This table comes from immunoSEQ multiplex PCR, and its TCRdb copy is limited to in-frame clones, with some not included. Of roughly 74,000 clones detected, 78% appear once; the ten largest clones hold 1.6%. The CDR3 is 15 residues long. Germline V gives CDR1 KGHSH, CDR2 LQKENI. The V end was cut by 2 bases, the J end by 10 bases, with 17 bases between. The source of this sequence is a man aged 40-49 years in good health and CMV-seronegative. Sample: PBMCs. V usage is TRBV18 and J usage is TRBJ1-4; D might be TRBD1 (6 bases). CDR3 residues: CASSPEAQGGGKLFF. DNA for the CDR3: TGTGCCAGCTCACCAGAGGCGCAGGGAGGGGGAAAACTGTTTTTT. Looking up the rest from reference TRBV18 and TRBJ1-4 gives the full variable domain: NAGVMQNPRHLVRRRGQEARLRCSPMKGHSHVYWYRQLPEEGLKFMVYLQKENIIDESGMPKERFSAEFPKEGPSILRIQQVVRGDSAAYFCASSPEAQGGGKLFFGSGTQLSVL.